This T cell receptor beta chain was identified during a study of blood T cell repertoires in COVID-19. As for the study in general: Samples representing acute and convalescent COVID-19 were sourced from the United States, Italy and Spain. In each case, the material was cDNA or gDNA derived from T cells, B-cell-depleted T cells, or PBMCs.

This CDR3 comprises 12 residues. The germline V gene encodes CDR1 KGHSH and CDR2 LQKENI. V shed 4 bases and J shed 6 bases, with 9 bases lying between them. Some clones are missing from TCRdb's copy, which holds only in-frame ones; the method was immunoSEQ multiplex PCR. The repertoire holds approximately 300,000 clones, with about 90% as singletons. The chain links TRBV18 to TRBJ1-1; the D is unclear. This TCR derives from a woman between 35 and 50 years old with acute or convalescent COVID-19. Sequenced input: peripheral blood. The chain's CDR3 is CASSRRFAEAFF. The CDR3 nucleotides read TGTGCCAGCTCACGGAGGTTCGCTGAAGCTTTCTTT.